A few counts support the clone carrying this TCR beta chain. The antigen remains undetermined. Included in the TCR beta cDNA libraries were unique molecular identifiers. Around 500,000 cDNA molecules were obtained per 1 to 10 million input T cells. TCRdb reprocessed the PCR reads with MiXCR, giving one entry per CDR3 protein. The data contain around 770,000 distinct CDR3 sequences, approximately 44% of them seen just once; the ten biggest clones take up just under 5%. The data originate from a study of post-analysis software for immune sequencing data. About the study: Several disease courses (relapsing-remitting, secondary progressive and progressive-relapsing) of multiple sclerosis were included. Study results and limitations: Comparison with controls showed significantly lower normalized Chao1 diversity in multiple sclerosis patients. Included in a set of a handful of TRBV segments more frequent in patients than controls were TRBV5-6, TRBV5-1 and TRBV20-1. Strong co-clustering by F measure was seen for same-batch samples.

Trimming took 4 bases from V and 5 from J; bases not matched to a gene: 5. This CDR3 is 14 amino acids long. Germline loops: CDR1 ENHRY, CDR2 SYGVKD. The chain combines TRBV10-3 with TRBJ2-5; 9 bases agree with TRBD1. The material sequenced was blood. This receptor was obtained from a girl aged 5-17 years with multiple sclerosis. This CDR3 reads CAISGDRVMETQYF. For the CDR3, the DNA is TGTGCCATCAGTGGGGACAGGGTGATGGAGACCCAGTACTTC.